This T cell receptor (beta chain) derives from a study of OX40 agonist ivuxolimab in advanced cancers. The method was immunoSEQ multiplex PCR; TCRdb's version includes in-frame clones alone and lacks a portion of them. In the table there are about 66,000 clones, 85% of which are singletons. Germline lookup yields CDR1 MNHEY and CDR2 SMNVEV (reference sequence). The CDR3 totals 15 residues. The ends were cut back, 5 bases at V and 1 base at J, with 14 bases in the middle. The chain combines TRBV27 with TRBJ1-1, with TRBD1 as a possible D gene (6 bases). This clonotype was obtained from an adult with an advanced solid tumor such as melanoma, head and neck, liver or kidney cancer. The input for sequencing was CD4+ or CD8+ T cells sorted from blood, taken in a trial of the OX40 agonist ivuxolimab. CDR3 sequence: CASSRETGTNTEAFF. DNA for the CDR3: TGTGCCAGCAGTCGGGAGACAGGAACGAACACTGAAGCTTTCTTT.